The rows below give T cell receptor beta chains drawn from one sample of a study of regulatory T cells in long-lasting Graves disease. TCRdb redid the calling of the multiplex PCR reads with MiXCR, one entry per CDR3 protein. This sample has under 400,000 distinct CDR3 sequences, with approximately 16% found just once. These data also featured in a second study, about T cells in Graves' hyperthyroidism and ophthalmopathy.

Sequencing used peripheral blood mononuclear cells (PBMCs), obtained at new diagnosis, from a patient treated with antithyroid drugs. The receptors were sampled from a middle-aged man with Graves disease. Both conserved end residues are part of each CDR3.

TRBJ1-6 TRBV28 CASRRADRAFVPLHF
TRBJ2-5 TRBV2 CASSREARGAETQYF
TRBJ2-2 TRBV11-2 CASIGGTGNTGELFF
TRBJ2-3 TRBV10-3 CAISDLAGGKTDTQYF
TRBJ2-7 TRBV4-1 CASSQDPRRAGGGEQYF
TRBJ2-2 TRBV19 CASKDRSYTGELFF
TRBJ1-2 TRBV30 CAWSTDNYGYTF
TRBJ2-2 TRBV20-1 CSASIRGAGDGGELFF
TRBJ1-1 TRBV29-1 CSVAGAANTEAFF
TRBJ1-5 TRBV20-1 CSARATGGAGQPQHF
TRBJ1-1 TRBV7-2 CASNWVAAADTEAFF
TRBJ2-2 TRBV5-1 CASSLDRGASGELFF
TRBJ2-1 TRBV6-5 CASRLSLGTGSYNEQFF
TRBJ2-7 TRBV6-1 CASSPAPGVLSYEQYF
TRBJ2-1 TRBV7-8 CASSLRETYNEQFF
TRBJ1-5 TRBV5-5 CASSSTGVEPQHF
TRBJ2-1 TRBV19 CASSIARLAGGNEQFF
TRBJ1-4 TRBV20-1 CSASWSGGYSNEKLFF
TRBJ2-2 TRBV18 CASSPPAGALTNTGELFF
TRBJ1-2 TRBV28 CASSLERVVHGYTF